This T cell receptor (beta chain) was found in a study of blood T cell repertoires in COVID-19. V lost 8 bases and J lost 3; bases outside the gene matches: 20. This CDR3 spans 18 amino acids. Profiled with immunoSEQ multiplex PCR; TCRdb holds only in-frame clones, not every one. The sample includes 350,000 or so clones, about 87% seen only once; the top ten take over 9.5%. Material for sequencing was peripheral blood. The receptor's source is a woman aged 25 to 39 with COVID-19, enrolled during active disease. The rearrangement links TRBV23-1 to TRBJ2-3, with TRBD2 identical over 7 bases. TRBV23-1 is identified as an open reading frame with a role that is uncertain. CDR3 region: CASAARGRWGAGTDTQYF. In DNA, the CDR3 is TGCGCCAGCGCCGCGCGGGGGAGGTGGGGCGCTGGGACAGATACGCAGTATTTT.